This entry lists 7 T cell receptor beta chains sequenced from one sample in a study of esophageal squamous cell carcinoma under preoperative chemotherapy. Sample time point: before preoperative PTX-NDP chemotherapy. TCRdb re-derived calls from the PCR reads in MiXCR, one entry per CDR3 protein. The sample records some 16,000 distinct CDR3 sequences, more than 50% being singletons. The sample was gathered from a patient given preoperative chemotherapy. These receptors all stem from a human donor with esophageal squamous cell carcinoma. The donor label of this sample is uncertain.

In regard to this clonotype: A read error may produce the germline difference seen at one junction end. This rearrangement joins TRBV6-5 to TRBJ2-3; D is undetermined. Looked up from germline, CDR1 is MNHEY and CDR2 is SVGAGI. CDR3 length equals 14 residues. The CDR3 nucleotides read TGTGCCAGCAGTTACGGGATGTCCACAGATACGCAGTACTTT. Its protein product is CASSYGMSTDTQYF.

This chain uses TRBV6-1 with TRBJ1-5, with 9 bases aligning to TRBD1. Germline V gives CDR1 MNHNS, CDR2 SASEGT. Trimming cost V 2 bases and J 6 bases; bases outside gene matches: 5. There are 15 residues in the CDR3. CDR3: CASSEPEQGAQPQHF. The CDR3 bases are TGTGCCAGCAGTGAACCGGAACAGGGGGCTCAGCCCCAGCATTTT.

The gene calls are TRBV6-2 or TRBV6-3 and TRBJ2-3; the D gene is possibly TRBD2 (5 bases). V lost 4 bases and J 3 bases, leaving 11 bases between the germline ends. CDR3 size: 14 residues. From germline, CDR1 is MNHEY and CDR2 SVGEGT. This CDR3 reads CASSSREGTDTQYF. CDR3 nucleotide sequence: TGTGCCAGCAGTTCGAGGGAAGGAACAGATACGCAGTATTTT.

The gene calls are TRBV6-1 and TRBJ2-5, with TRBD2 identical over 8 bases. V lost 4 bases to trimming and J lost 1 base; unmatched junction nucleotides: 11. Germline V CDR1 and CDR2: MNHNS, SASEGT. The CDR3 spans 17 residues. The CDR3 region has the DNA TGTGCCAGCAGTGCGGGGGGGGGGGGGCGTGGCCAAGAGACCCAGTACTTC. Protein product: CASSAGGGGRGQETQYF.

About this clonotype itself: The junction differs from germline at one of its ends, possibly a read error. The genes are TRBV7-2 and TRBJ2-3; D perhaps matches TRBD2 (7 bases). There are 15 residues in the CDR3. Germline values: CDR1 SGHTA, CDR2 FQGNSA. The CDR3 spells CAGSYGGRDKETQYF. CDR3 nucleotides: TGTGCCGGGAGCTACGGGGGGCGTGACAAAGAGACGCAGTATTTC.

V and J are TRBV6-1 and TRBJ2-2, with a tentative D call TRBD1 (6 bases). Trimming stripped 6 bases from V and 3 bases from J, with 11 bases between. Germline-derived CDR1 and CDR2 are MNHNS and SASEGT. This CDR3 is 14 amino acids long. CDR3 protein: CASRRAGDTGELFF. The DNA of the CDR3 is TGTGCCAGCAGAAGGGCAGGGGACACCGGGGAGCTGTTTTTT.

The J gene is TRBJ2-3, the V gene TRBV6-1; TRBD1 aligns across 12 bases. The CDR3 is 15 amino acids. Germline V gives CDR1 MNHNS, CDR2 SASEGT. Trimming cost V 7 bases and J 4 bases; bases outside gene matches: 6. CDR3 region: CASKGDRGLPDTQYF. CDR3 DNA sequence: TGTGCCAGCAAGGGGGACAGGGGGCTCCCAGATACGCAGTATTTT.